Detailed here is one T cell receptor beta chain. Its antigen remains unidentified. TCR beta from blood CD8+ and CD4+ T cells was sequenced. The sample originates from a study of CD8 T cells in Susac syndrome. Points from the study as a whole: As the study acknowledged, the number of individuals who were part of its TCR sequencing and HLA analysis was relatively small.

The CDR3 loop spans 15 amino acids. With 0 bases clipped from V and 6 bases from J, the junction kept 4 bases outside the gene matches. Per the germline V gene, CDR1 is SGHDT and CDR2 is YYEEEE. Random hexamers were used to reverse transcribe the RNA input (roughly 0.5 to 1 ug). An immunoSEQ multiplex PCR amplified TCR beta CDR3 over 54 Vbeta and 13 Jbeta. Using its own MiXCR run on the immunoSEQ multiplex PCR reads, TCRdb lists one record per CDR3 protein. The sample yields about 110,000 distinct CDR3 sequences, about 95% seen once. Sequencing was performed on CD4+ T cells from PBMCs. The chain links TRBV5-6 to TRBJ2-4; 9 nucleotides agree with TRBD2. The sequence was obtained from a human donor in good health. The CDR3 coding sequence is TGTGCCAGCAGCTTGGCCGGGCGGGGGGGAAACATTCAGTACTTC. It encodes CASSLAGRGGNIQYF.